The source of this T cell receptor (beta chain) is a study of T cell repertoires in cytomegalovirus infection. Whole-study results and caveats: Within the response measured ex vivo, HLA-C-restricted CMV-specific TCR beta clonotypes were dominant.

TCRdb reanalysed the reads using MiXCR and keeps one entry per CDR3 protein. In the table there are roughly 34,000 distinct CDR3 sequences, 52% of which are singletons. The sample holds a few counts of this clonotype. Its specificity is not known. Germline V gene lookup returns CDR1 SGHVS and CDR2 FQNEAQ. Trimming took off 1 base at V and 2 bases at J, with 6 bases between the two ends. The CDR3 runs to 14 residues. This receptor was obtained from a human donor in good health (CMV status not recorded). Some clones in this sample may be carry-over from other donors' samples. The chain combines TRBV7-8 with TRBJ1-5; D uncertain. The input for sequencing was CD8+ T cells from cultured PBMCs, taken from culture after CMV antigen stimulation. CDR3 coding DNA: TGTGCCAGCAGCTTAGAGGGCGGCAATCAGCCCCAGCATTTT. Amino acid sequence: CASSLEGGNQPQHF.